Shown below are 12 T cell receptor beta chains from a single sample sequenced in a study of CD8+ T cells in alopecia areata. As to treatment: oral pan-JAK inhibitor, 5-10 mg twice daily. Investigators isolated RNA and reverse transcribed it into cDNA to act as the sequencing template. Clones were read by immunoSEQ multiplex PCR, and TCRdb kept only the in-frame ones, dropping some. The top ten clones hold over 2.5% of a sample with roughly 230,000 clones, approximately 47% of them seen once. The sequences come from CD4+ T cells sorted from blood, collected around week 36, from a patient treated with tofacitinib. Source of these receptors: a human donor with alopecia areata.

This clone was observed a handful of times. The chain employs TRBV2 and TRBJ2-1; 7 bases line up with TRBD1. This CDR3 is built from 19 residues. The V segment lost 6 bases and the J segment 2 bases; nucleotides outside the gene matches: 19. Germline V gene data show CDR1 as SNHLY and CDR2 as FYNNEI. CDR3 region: CASSDPIGQERNAYNEQFF. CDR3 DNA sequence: TGTGCCAGCAGCGACCCGATTGGACAGGAACGAAATGCCTACAATGAGCAGTTCTTC.

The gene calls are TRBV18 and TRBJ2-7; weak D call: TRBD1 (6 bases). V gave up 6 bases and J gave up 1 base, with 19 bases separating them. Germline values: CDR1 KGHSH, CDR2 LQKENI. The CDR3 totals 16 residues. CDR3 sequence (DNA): TGTGCCAGCTCCCCTGTCAGGGGAAGTGCGTCCTACGAGCAGTACTTC. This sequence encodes CASSPVRGSASYEQYF.

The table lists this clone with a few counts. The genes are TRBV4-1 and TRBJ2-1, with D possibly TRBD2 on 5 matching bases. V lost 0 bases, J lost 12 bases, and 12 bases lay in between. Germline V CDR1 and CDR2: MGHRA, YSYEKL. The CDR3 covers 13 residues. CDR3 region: CASSQEEGLAQFF. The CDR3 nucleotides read TGCGCCAGCAGCCAAGAAGAGGGCCTCGCGCAGTTCTTC.

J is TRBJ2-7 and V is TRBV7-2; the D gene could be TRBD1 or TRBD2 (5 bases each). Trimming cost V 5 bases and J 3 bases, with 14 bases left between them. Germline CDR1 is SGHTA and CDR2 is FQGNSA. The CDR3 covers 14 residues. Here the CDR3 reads CASSTSWGSYEQYF. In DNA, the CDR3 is TGTGCCAGCAGCACTTCGTGGGGGAGCTACGAGCAGTACTTC.

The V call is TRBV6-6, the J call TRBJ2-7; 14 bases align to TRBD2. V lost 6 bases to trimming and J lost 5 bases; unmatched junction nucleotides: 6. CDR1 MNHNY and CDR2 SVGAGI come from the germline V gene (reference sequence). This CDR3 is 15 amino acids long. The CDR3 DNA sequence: TGTGCCAGCAGCGGACCGGGACTAGCGGGAGACGAGCAGTACTTC. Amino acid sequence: CASSGPGLAGDEQYF.

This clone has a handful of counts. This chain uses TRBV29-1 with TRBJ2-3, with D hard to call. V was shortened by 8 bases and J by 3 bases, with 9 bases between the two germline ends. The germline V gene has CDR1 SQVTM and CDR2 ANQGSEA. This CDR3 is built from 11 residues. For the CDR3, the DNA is TGCAGCTTCAAGTCGACAGATACGCAGTATTTT. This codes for CSFKSTDTQYF.

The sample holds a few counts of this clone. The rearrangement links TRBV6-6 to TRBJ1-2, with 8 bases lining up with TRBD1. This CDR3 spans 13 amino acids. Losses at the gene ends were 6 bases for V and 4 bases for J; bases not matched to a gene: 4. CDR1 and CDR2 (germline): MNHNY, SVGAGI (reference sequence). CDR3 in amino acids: CASRLDRAYGYTF. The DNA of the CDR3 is TGTGCCAGCAGGTTGGACAGGGCCTATGGCTACACCTTC.

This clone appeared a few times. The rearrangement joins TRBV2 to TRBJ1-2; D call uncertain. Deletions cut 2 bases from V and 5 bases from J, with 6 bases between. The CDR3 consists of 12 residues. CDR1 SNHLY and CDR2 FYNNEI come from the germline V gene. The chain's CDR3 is CASSERRYGYTF. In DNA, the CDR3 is TGTGCCAGCAGTGAACGCCGTTATGGCTACACCTTC.

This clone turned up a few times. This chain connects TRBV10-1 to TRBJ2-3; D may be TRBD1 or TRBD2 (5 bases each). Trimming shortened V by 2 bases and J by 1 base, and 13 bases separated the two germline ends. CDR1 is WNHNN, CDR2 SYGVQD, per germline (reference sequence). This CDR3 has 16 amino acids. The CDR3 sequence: CASSELDRGGTDTQYF. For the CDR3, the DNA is TGCGCCAGCAGTGAGCTCGACCGGGGCGGCACAGATACGCAGTATTTT.

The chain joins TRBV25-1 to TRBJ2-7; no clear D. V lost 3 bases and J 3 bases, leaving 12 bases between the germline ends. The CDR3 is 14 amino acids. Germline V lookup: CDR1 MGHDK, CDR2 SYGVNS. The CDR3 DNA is TGTGCCAGCAGTGACCTTTTTACGGACTACGAGCAGTACTTC. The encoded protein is CASSDLFTDYEQYF.

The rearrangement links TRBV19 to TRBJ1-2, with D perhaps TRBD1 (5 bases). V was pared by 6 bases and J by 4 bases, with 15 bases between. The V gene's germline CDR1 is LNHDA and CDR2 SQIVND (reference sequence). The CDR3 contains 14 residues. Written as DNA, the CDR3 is TGTGCCAGTAGCCCTCAGGGATCATCCTATGGCTACACCTTC. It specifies CASSPQGSSYGYTF.

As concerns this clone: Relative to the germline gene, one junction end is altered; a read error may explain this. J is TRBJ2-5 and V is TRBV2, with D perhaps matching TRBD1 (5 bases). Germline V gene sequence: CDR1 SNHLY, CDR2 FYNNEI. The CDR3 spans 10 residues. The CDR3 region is CASSERGGDF. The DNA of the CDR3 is TGTGCCAGCAGTGAAAGGGGTGGGGACTTC. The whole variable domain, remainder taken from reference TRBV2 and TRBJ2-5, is EPEVTQTPSHQVTQMGQEVILRCVPISNHLYFYWYRQILGQKVEFLVSFYNNEISEKSEIFDDQFSVERPDGSNFTLKIRSTKLEDSAMYFCASSERGGDFGPGTRLLVL.